Each of the 29 T cell receptor beta chains below was sequenced from the same sample in a study of blood T cell repertoires in COVID-19. This table comes from immunoSEQ multiplex PCR, and its TCRdb copy is limited to in-frame clones, with some not included. Among about 210,000 clones listed, roughly 87% were seen once. The sequenced material came from PBMCs or T cells enriched from blood (not recorded which). The receptors come from a young man in a cohort exposed to, infected with or recovered from COVID-19 (not recorded which).

The chain uses TRBV29-1 and TRBJ2-7; 9 bases agree with TRBD1. Germline CDR1 reads SQVTM; CDR2 reads ANQGSEA. V gave up 5 bases and J gave up 1 base; unmatched junction bases: 3. CDR3 length equals 13 residues. The CDR3 spells CSVRTGESYEQYF. CDR3 nucleotides: TGCAGCGTTAGGACAGGGGAATCCTACGAGCAGTACTTC.

The chain couples TRBV12-3 or TRBV12-4 to TRBJ2-3, with 7 bases that match TRBD2. The CDR3 has 13 amino acids. V lost 6 bases, J lost 6 bases, and 6 bases stayed unmatched. CDR3 amino acids: CASSPGTTDTQYF. In DNA, the CDR3 is TGTGCCAGCAGCCCCGGGACTACGGATACGCAGTATTTT.

The chain carries TRBV19 and TRBJ1-5; 9 bases align to TRBD1. The CDR3 runs to 15 residues. Germline V lookup: CDR1 LNHDA, CDR2 SQIVND (reference sequence). With V trimmed by 10 bases and J by 2 bases, 9 bases remained unmatched. The CDR3 spells CATDGTGLRNQPQHF. CDR3 sequence (DNA): TGTGCCACCGACGGGACAGGGCTTCGCAATCAGCCCCAGCATTTT.

V gene TRBV7-9 combines with J gene TRBJ1-2, with TRBD1 matching over 9 bases. Germline V gives CDR1 SEHNR, CDR2 FQNEAQ (reference sequence). The CDR3 covers 15 residues. V was pared by 0 bases and J by 7 bases, with 6 bases of the junction left unmatched. This CDR3 reads CASSLAGQGSAGYTF. In DNA form, the CDR3 reads TGTGCCAGCAGCTTAGCCGGACAGGGGAGTGCTGGCTACACCTTC.

The chain combines TRBV4-1 with TRBJ2-5; 12 bases match TRBD2. J gave up 8 bases and V 1 base, and 8 bases lay outside the gene matches. From germline, CDR1 is MGHRA and CDR2 YSYEKL. The CDR3 totals 16 residues. CDR3 in DNA: TGCGCCAGCAGCCAAGGACTAGCGGGGGCCTTAGAAACCCAGTACTTC. This sequence encodes CASSQGLAGALETQYF.

The gene calls are TRBV28 and TRBJ1-5; 10 bases align to TRBD1. CDR3 length: 15 residues. V gave up 8 bases and J gave up 3 bases; unmatched junction bases: 7. CDR1 and CDR2 from the germline V gene are MDHEN and SYDVKM. CDR3 amino acids: CASEGDRGYNQPQHF. CDR3 nucleotide sequence: TGTGCCAGCGAGGGGGACAGGGGATACAATCAGCCCCAGCATTTT.

The chain recombines TRBV11-2 with TRBJ1-1; unclear D gene. Trimming left V 4 bases short and J 3 bases short, with 9 bases between. The CDR3 sequence is 13 residues long. Germline CDR1 and CDR2: SGHAT and FQNNGV. As DNA, the CDR3 is TGTGCCAGCAGCTCCCTGCGTGACACTGAAGCTTTCTTT. Its protein product is CASSSLRDTEAFF.

CDR3 sequence reads: CASSVTGVSGNTIYF. The CDR3 bases are TGTGCCAGCAGCGTTACAGGAGTCTCTGGAAACACCATATATTTT. This chain connects TRBV9 to TRBJ1-3, with TRBD1 as a possible D gene (5 bases). V shed 2 bases and J shed 0 bases, with 9 bases lying between them. The CDR3 contains 15 residues. Germline CDR1 is SGDLS and CDR2 is YYNGEE. The full variable domain, completed using reference TRBV9 and TRBJ1-3, is DSGVTQTPKHLITATGQRVTLRCSPRSGDLSVYWYQQSLDQGLQFLIQYYNGEERAKGNILERFSAQQFPDLHSELNLSSLELGDSALYFCASSVTGVSGNTIYFGEGSWLTVV.

This clone was counted once. This chain connects TRBV27 to TRBJ1-1; 7 nucleotides line up with TRBD1. V was pared by 0 bases and J by 4 bases, with 5 bases of the junction left unmatched. CDR1 and CDR2 (germline): MNHEY, SMNVEV (reference sequence). The CDR3 is made up of 15 amino acids. In nucleotides, the CDR3 is TGTGCCAGCAGTTTATCGATTCAGGGGGGCACTGAAGCTTTCTTT. This sequence encodes CASSLSIQGGTEAFF.

V usage is TRBV10-1 and J usage is TRBJ1-1, with 7 bases identical to TRBD1. The V gene end was trimmed by 5 bases and the J gene end by 4 bases; junction bases not matched to a gene: 4. CDR1 WNHNN and CDR2 SYGVQD come from the germline V gene (reference sequence). This CDR3 contains 13 residues. In DNA form, the CDR3 reads TGCGCCAGCAGTAGGGGGCCGAGCACTGAAGCTTTCTTT. This sequence encodes CASSRGPSTEAFF.

The chain links TRBV27 to TRBJ1-4; 8 bases fit TRBD1. V lost 7 bases and J lost 7; bases outside the gene matches: 11. The germline CDR1 and CDR2 sequences are MNHEY and SMNVEV (reference sequence). This CDR3 comprises 15 residues. The CDR3 nucleotides are TGTGCCAGCAAGGCCCCCGCAGGGGGCGCTGAAAAACTGTTTTTT. It yields the protein CASKAPAGGAEKLFF.

The gene calls are TRBV5-1 and TRBJ2-5; a weak D match, TRBD1 (6 bases). The CDR3 consists of 14 residues. Germline CDR1 and CDR2: SGHRS and YFSETQ. Trimming cost V 0 bases and J 5 bases, with 11 bases left between them. CDR3 sequence: CASSLGRGGETQYF. CDR3 DNA: TGCGCCAGCAGCTTGGGCAGGGGTGGCGAGACCCAGTACTTC.

The chain recombines TRBV2 with TRBJ2-3; 11 positions match TRBD2. CDR1 and CDR2 (germline): SNHLY, FYNNEI. This CDR3 has 14 amino acids. V lost 6 bases and J lost 6; bases outside the gene matches: 5. This CDR3 reads CASRKGLAVDTQYF. The CDR3 bases are TGTGCCAGCAGGAAGGGACTAGCGGTGGATACGCAGTATTTT.

Remarks on this clone: Other DNA sequences in this specimen translate into the identical CDR3. The chain links TRBV24-1 to TRBJ1-1, with D perhaps TRBD1 (5 bases). The CDR3 is 13 amino acids. Germline values: CDR1 KGHDR, CDR2 SFDVKD. Trimming pared 5 bases from V and 4 bases from J, leaving 10 bases between. CDR3 protein: CATSGGGGTEAFF. CDR3 DNA: TGTGCCACCAGTGGCGGGGGTGGCACTGAAGCTTTCTTT.

The V and J genes are TRBV9 and TRBJ2-5; 8 bases line up with TRBD2. The CDR3 runs 16 residues. Per the germline V gene, CDR1 is SGDLS and CDR2 is YYNGEE. J lost 5 bases, V lost 0 bases, and 9 bases had no gene match. For the CDR3, the DNA is TGTGCCAGCAGCGTAGGGGAAGCGGGAGATGGTGAGACCCAGTACTTC. Translating gives CASSVGEAGDGETQYF.

The chain links TRBV28 to TRBJ2-7; a possible D gene is TRBD1 (6 bases). Germline CDR1 and CDR2: MDHEN and SYDVKM. The ends were cut back, 2 bases at V and 6 bases at J, with 14 bases in the middle. The CDR3 sequence is 14 residues long. The CDR3, as DNA: TGTGCCAGCAGTTTAGGGGGACACCGCCCCGAGCAGTACTTC. It encodes CASSLGGHRPEQYF.

The CDR3 reads CASSETRGTF. CDR3 sequence (DNA): TGTGCCAGCAGTGAAACCCGAGGTACCTTC. This chain joins TRBV2 and TRBJ1-2; no definite D call. The V end was cut by 2 bases, the J end by 14 bases, with 9 bases between. The CDR3 is made up of 10 amino acids. Germline CDR1 is SNHLY and CDR2 is FYNNEI.

This clone is a singleton in its sample. The V gene is TRBV5-1, the J gene TRBJ2-7, with 12 bases aligning to TRBD2. This CDR3 has 17 amino acids. Looked up from germline, CDR1 is SGHRS and CDR2 is YFSETQ. With 0 bases clipped from V and 4 bases from J, the junction kept 8 bases outside the gene matches. The CDR3, as DNA: TGCGCCAGCAGCTTGGAACTAGCGGGAGGTCGAATGTACGAGCAGTACTTC. It encodes CASSLELAGGRMYEQYF.

This rearrangement joins TRBV4-3 to TRBJ1-6, with a weak D call TRBD1 (5 bases). V dropped 0 bases and J dropped 9 bases, with 15 bases sitting between them. Germline V gene lookup returns CDR1 LGHNA and CDR2 YSLEER. This CDR3 region has 16 residues. DNA of the CDR3: TGCGCCAGCAGCCAAGATTTTGAACAGGCTGGTTCACCCCTCCACTTT. It specifies CASSQDFEQAGSPLHF.

This clone has just a few counts. The chain recombines TRBV27 with TRBJ2-2; D call uncertain. Germline V lookup: CDR1 MNHEY, CDR2 SMNVEV (reference sequence). The V gene lost 7 bases and the J gene lost 6 bases, with 12 bases spanning the gap. CDR3 length: 13 residues. The CDR3 region is CASTNWWSGELFF. DNA of the CDR3: TGTGCCAGCACAAACTGGTGGTCCGGGGAGCTGTTTTTT.

The rearrangement joins TRBV6-6 to TRBJ1-2; D uncertain. With 10 bases removed from V and 6 bases from J, the gap between germline ends came to 18 bases. The V gene's germline CDR1 is MNHNY and CDR2 SVGAGI (reference sequence). This CDR3 region has 13 residues. The chain's CDR3 is CAITNPSVDGYTF. Written as DNA, the CDR3 is TGTGCCATTACAAACCCTTCCGTCGATGGCTACACCTTC.

The genes are TRBV4-2 and TRBJ2-3; 9 bases fit TRBD2. Germline V gene sequence: CDR1 LGHNA, CDR2 YNFKEQ. The junction had 12 bases not matched to a gene; V was cut back by 0 bases and J by 8 bases. The CDR3 runs to 17 residues. CDR3 sequence reads: CASSQDIRGLASGTQYF. CDR3 coding DNA: TGTGCCAGCAGCCAAGATATCCGGGGACTAGCTTCAGGTACGCAGTATTTT.

The CDR3 DNA reads as TGTGCCAGCAGCCCGGCGGAGGGGGCCGGCTACACCTTC. Encoded protein: CASSPAEGAGYTF. The rearrangement links TRBV27 to TRBJ1-2; TRBD1 aligns across 7 bases. The V segment lost 6 bases and the J segment 8 bases; nucleotides outside the gene matches: 9. The CDR3 length is 13 residues. Germline V gives CDR1 MNHEY, CDR2 SMNVEV (reference sequence).

The V gene is TRBV19, the J gene TRBJ1-1; tentative D call: TRBD1 (5 bases). The V end lost 9 bases, the J end lost 1 base, and 27 bases lay between the germline ends. The CDR3 consists of 18 residues. Germline values: CDR1 LNHDA, CDR2 SQIVND (reference sequence). The CDR3 is CASASLPLLGRENTEAFF. The CDR3 nucleotides are TGTGCCAGCGCATCGCTACCCCTATTGGGCAGGGAGAACACTGAAGCTTTCTTT.

The chain couples TRBV9 to TRBJ2-7; 8 bases align to TRBD2. Per the germline V gene, CDR1 is SGDLS and CDR2 is YYNGEE. J lost 6 bases, V lost 0 bases, and 5 bases had no gene match. The CDR3 length is 14 residues. The CDR3 nucleotides read TGTGCCAGCAGCGTAGCGGCGGGGGGAGGCGAGCAGTACTTC. Protein: CASSVAAGGGEQYF.

This rearrangement joins TRBV7-2 to TRBJ1-5; 10 bases are a match to TRBD1. Germline assignment: CDR1 SGHTA and CDR2 FQGNSA. The CDR3 runs to 15 residues. V shed 1 base and J 9 bases; nucleotides not matched to a gene: 6. The CDR3 bases are TGTGCCAGCAGCTTAGGCGGGACAGGGGCTCTGCCCCAGCATTTT. Protein product: CASSLGGTGALPQHF.

V and J are TRBV27 and TRBJ1-1; D call uncertain. The V end was cut by 2 bases, the J end by 3 bases, with 7 bases between. The CDR3 length is 13 residues. Germline V CDR1 and CDR2: MNHEY, SMNVEV (reference sequence). The CDR3 sequence is CASSLGQYTEAFF. CDR3 coding DNA: TGTGCCAGCAGTTTAGGGCAATACACTGAAGCTTTCTTT.

The chain has TRBV25-1 and TRBJ1-1; D may be TRBD1 (5 bases). The V gene's germline CDR1 is MGHDK and CDR2 SYGVNS. V was cut by 1 base and J by 5 bases, with 17 bases left in between. This CDR3 is 16 amino acids long. The CDR3 loop reads CASSELGGTLGTEAFF. In DNA form, the CDR3 reads TGTGCCAGCAGTGAATTGGGCGGGACGCTCGGGACTGAAGCTTTCTTT. Based on the CDR3 plus reference TRBV25-1 and TRBJ1-1, the full variable domain is EADIYQTPRYLVIGTGKKITLECSQTMGHDKMYWYQQDPGMELHLIHYSYGVNSTEKGDLSSESTVSRIRTEHFPLTLESARPSHTSQYLCASSELGGTLGTEAFFGQGTRLTVV.

V gene TRBV11-2 combines with J gene TRBJ2-7; TRBD2 might be the D (6 bases). Germline V lookup: CDR1 SGHAT, CDR2 FQNNGV. V was clipped by 5 bases and J by 7 bases, with 18 bases between them. The CDR3 spans 14 residues. The CDR3 region has the DNA TGTGCCAGCAGCCCAATTCGAGGGAGGTGGGAGCAGTACTTC. Translating gives CASSPIRGRWEQYF.